The sequence of this T cell receptor beta chain was determined in a study of OX40 agonist ivuxolimab in advanced cancers. Notes on the research overall: Ivuxolimab was an agonistic, fully human IgG2 monoclonal antibody directed against OX40 (CD134), a costimulatory receptor. The paper reports the monotherapy dose-escalation portion (N of about 50 patients) of the phase I ivuxolimab trial. Prior anti-PD-1, anti-PD-L1 or anti-CTLA-4 therapy was permitted, and 40% of dose-escalation patients had received checkpoint inhibitors. The purpose of peripheral TCRbeta sequencing was to test whether ivuxolimab changed TCR sequence diversity and led to clonal T-cell expansion. The dose-escalation cohort was over 70% male with a mean age of about 58 years, ranging from about 23 to 85. Three dose-escalation patients achieved partial responses, one with hepatocellular carcinoma and two with cutaneous melanoma. Of the roughly 51 dose-escalation patients, hepatocellular carcinoma was present in around 19, melanoma in around 15, renal cell carcinoma in 9 and head and neck cancer in 9. Intravenous ivuxolimab was administered to patients every 2 weeks at six dose levels: 0.01, 0.1, 0.3, 1.5, 3 and 10 mg/kg. On the study overall, not on this receptor specifically: In the 0.1-3.0 mg/kg groups, partial responders had among the lowest normalized peripheral clonal expansion, particularly in CD8+ T cells. At doses from 0.1 to 3.0 mg/kg, clonal expansion was seen in both CD4+ and CD8+ blood T cells between baseline and week 6. The antigen specificity of the peripheral T cells that underwent clonal expansion was not determined. Low levels of normalized T-cell clonal expansion were also seen in some nonresponding patients. After ivuxolimab, expanded clones were on average more numerous among CD8+ T cells than among CD4+ T cells.

The CDR3 goes from the cysteine to the phenylalanine over 14 residues. Of all the DNA, just the CDR3 is kept, 42 bases in frame from base 1. Based on the germline V gene, the CDR1 and CDR2 sequences are KGHSH and LQKENI. Deletion took 3 bases off V and 5 bases off J, with a span of 13 bases between the germline ends. As to this clone: The antigen this receptor binds is unknown. Nothing much larger sits one base from this clone, and base qualities are not available.

Genomic DNA was extracted from sorted cells for sequencing of the TCRbeta CDR3 region. The immunoSEQ Assay was used for sequencing of TCRbeta CDR3 regions. TCRdb took this table from immuneACCESS and kept in-frame rearrangements with V and J called. Such tables lack part of the clones; where checked against another copy, unresolved V genes explain under half of the gap, and the rest is unexplained. This sample is represented by under 55,000 clones; less than 90% of them were singletons. The ten largest clones capture around 6.7% of the sample. The trial excluded patients who had a history of autoimmune disease or were on systemic immunosuppression. Peripheral blood for TCR sequencing was collected from all dose cohorts at baseline, on cycle 4 day 1, and on cycle 7 day 1. Samples came from an open-label, multicenter, first-in-human phase I dose-escalation trial of ivuxolimab. Adults with locally advanced or metastatic melanoma, renal cell, hepatocellular, or head and neck squamous cell carcinoma were enrolled in the trial. Before TCR sequencing, CD4+ T cells and CD8+ T cells from peripheral blood were sorted into separate populations.

The sequence is built from TRBV18 and TRBJ1-2; TRBD1 is a weak D gene call, 5 bases matching. The sample here was CD4+ or CD8+ T cells sorted from blood, taken in a trial of the OX40 agonist ivuxolimab. This sequence was found in an adult with an advanced solid tumor such as melanoma, head and neck, liver or kidney cancer. The base sequence is TGTGCCAGCTCACCTTCGCAGCGGGGGTATGGCTACACCTTC. Translated, it gives CASSPSQRGYGYTF.